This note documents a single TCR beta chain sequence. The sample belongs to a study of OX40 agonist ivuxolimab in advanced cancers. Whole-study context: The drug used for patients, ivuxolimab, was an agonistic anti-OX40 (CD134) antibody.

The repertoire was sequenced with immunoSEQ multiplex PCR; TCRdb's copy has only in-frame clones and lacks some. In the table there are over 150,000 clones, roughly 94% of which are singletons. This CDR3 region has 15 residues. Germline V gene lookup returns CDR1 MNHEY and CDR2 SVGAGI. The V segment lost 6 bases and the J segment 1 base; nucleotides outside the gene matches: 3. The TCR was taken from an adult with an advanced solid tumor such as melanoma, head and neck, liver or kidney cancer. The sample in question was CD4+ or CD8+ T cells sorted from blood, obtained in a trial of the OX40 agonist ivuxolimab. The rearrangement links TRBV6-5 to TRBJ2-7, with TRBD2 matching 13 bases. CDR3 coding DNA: TGTGCCAGCAGGAGACTAGCGGGAGGATCCTACGAGCAGTACTTC. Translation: CASRRLAGGSYEQYF.